The rows below give T cell receptor beta chains drawn from one sample of a study of OX40 agonist ivuxolimab in advanced cancers. Here immunoSEQ multiplex PCR was the method, and the copy in TCRdb shows in-frame clones only, minus some. In the table there are about 55,000 clones, about 80% of which are singletons. Sequencing was performed on CD4+ or CD8+ T cells sorted from blood, taken in a trial of the OX40 agonist ivuxolimab. The receptors here all came from an adult with an advanced solid tumor such as melanoma, head and neck, liver or kidney cancer. Each CDR3 is given with its conserved first and last residue. A D gene is named only where the DNA matches it firmly. Clone size is not always given. Where it is, it says once, few, many or a class for expanded clones.

J: TRBJ1-1; size: NA; V: TRBV19; D: NA; DNA: TGTGCCAGTAGTATAGTCTCCGGGGATCTCGCTTTCTTT; CDR3: CASSIVSGDLAFF
J: TRBJ1-6; size: NA; V: TRBV28; D: NA; DNA: TGTGCCAGCAGTCCTACAGAAAGGACCTATTCACCCCTCCACTTT; CDR3: CASSPTERTYSPLHF
J: TRBJ1-3; size: few; V: TRBV5-1; D: NA; DNA: TGCGCCAGCAGCTTAACGGACAGTGCTGGAAACACCATATATTTT; CDR3: CASSLTDSAGNTIYF
J: TRBJ1-2; size: once; V: TRBV19; D: TRBD1; DNA: TGTGCCAGTAGTATAAACAGGGGCGGCGGCTACACCTTC; CDR3: CASSINRGGGYTF
J: TRBJ1-1; size: NA; V: TRBV6-4; D: NA; DNA: TGTGCCAGCAGTGACCGAAGGGGCACTGAAGCTTTCTTT; CDR3: CASSDRRGTEAFF
J: TRBJ2-5; size: NA; V: TRBV6-1; D: TRBD1; DNA: TGTGCCAGCAGTGAAGGAGAACAGGGGATCCAAGAGACCCAGTACTTC; CDR3: CASSEGEQGIQETQYF
J: TRBJ1-1; size: NA; V: TRBV7-9; D: NA; DNA: TGTGCCAGCAGCTTAGACGGGGGAGGAAACACTGAAGCTTTCTTT; CDR3: CASSLDGGGNTEAFF
J: TRBJ2-5; size: NA; V: TRBV5-1; D: NA; DNA: TGCGCCAGCAGCTTGGGATATGGCGGACAGCAGTACTTC; CDR3: CASSLGYGGQQYF
J: TRBJ2-1; size: NA; V: TRBV10-3; D: NA; DNA: TGTGCCATCAGTGAGTCCGAGACTTTAAATGAGCAGTTCTTC; CDR3: CAISESETLNEQFF
J: TRBJ1-6; size: NA; V: TRBV6-1; D: NA; DNA: TGTGCCAGCAATGTAACAGGGAATTCACCCCTCCACTTT; CDR3: CASNVTGNSPLHF
J: TRBJ1-4; size: NA; V: TRBV6-5; D: NA; DNA: TGTGCCAGCAGTTACGGCACAGGGACGGTTGAAAAACTGTTTTTT; CDR3: CASSYGTGTVEKLFF
J: TRBJ2-3; size: NA; V: TRBV9; D: NA; DNA: TGTGCCAGCAGCGCGCCGACGGCTAGCACAGATACGCAGTATTTT; CDR3: CASSAPTASTDTQYF
J: TRBJ2-1; size: few; V: TRBV6-1; D: NA; DNA: TGTGCCAGCAGTGAAAGCCGGGGCCCGTACAATGAGCAGTTCTTC; CDR3: CASSESRGPYNEQFF
J: TRBJ1-2; size: NA; V: TRBV6-5; D: TRBD1; DNA: TGTGCCAGCAGTTACTCGAAGGGACAGGGGGTCCATGGCTACACCTTC; CDR3: CASSYSKGQGVHGYTF
J: TRBJ2-3; size: NA; V: TRBV10-3; D: NA; DNA: TGTGCCATCAGTGTTGGGCAGGGAAACACAGATACGCAGTATTTT; CDR3: CAISVGQGNTDTQYF
J: TRBJ2-1; size: NA; V: TRBV6-5; D: NA; DNA: TGTGCCAGTAGGGGACTTGGGGGCTCCTACAATGAGCAGTTCTTC; CDR3: CASRGLGGSYNEQFF
J: TRBJ1-1; size: NA; V: TRBV15; D: NA; DNA: TGTGCCACCAGCAGAGTTAGCGGCACTGAAGCTTTCTTT; CDR3: CATSRVSGTEAFF
J: TRBJ2-5; size: NA; V: TRBV18; D: TRBD1; DNA: TGTGCCAGCTCACCGGGACAGGGGGAGACCCAGTACTTC; CDR3: CASSPGQGETQYF
J: TRBJ2-1; size: NA; V: TRBV5-4; D: NA; DNA: TGTGCCAGCAGTCCGGAGGTTGTAAACAATGAGCAGTTCTTC; CDR3: CASSPEVVNNEQFF
J: TRBJ1-1; size: NA; V: TRBV5-5; D: NA; DNA: TGTGCCAGCAGCTTAGGGCGGAACACTGAAGCTTTCTTT; CDR3: CASSLGRNTEAFF
J: TRBJ1-2; size: NA; V: TRBV18; D: NA; DNA: TGTGCCAGCTCACCGCGGGACTACTATGGCTACACCTTC; CDR3: CASSPRDYYGYTF
J: TRBJ2-7; size: NA; V: TRBV5-6; D: NA; DNA: TGTGCCAGCAGCGCGTCCCGTTACGAGCAGTACTTC; CDR3: CASSASRYEQYF
J: TRBJ2-7; size: NA; V: TRBV18; D: NA; DNA: TGTGCCAGCTCACCATCATTGCGGGTCGAGCAGTACTTC; CDR3: CASSPSLRVEQYF
J: TRBJ2-5; size: few; V: TRBV4-2; D: NA; DNA: TGTGCCAGCAGCCAAGATCCGGAGGAGACCCAGTACTTC; CDR3: CASSQDPEETQYF
J: TRBJ2-7; size: NA; V: TRBV7-8; D: TRBD2; DNA: TGTGCCAGCAGCCCGCGGACTAGTCCGGACTACGAGCAGTACTTC; CDR3: CASSPRTSPDYEQYF
J: TRBJ1-2; size: NA; V: TRBV27; D: NA; DNA: TGTGCCAGCACCCCGACGGGGGGGTGGAATGGCTACACCTTC; CDR3: CASTPTGGWNGYTF
J: TRBJ1-4; size: NA; V: TRBV6-6; D: TRBD1; DNA: TGTGCCAGCAGCCCACCCGGACAGGGCCGGGAAAAACTGTTTTTT; CDR3: CASSPPGQGREKLFF
J: TRBJ1-4; size: NA; V: TRBV15; D: TRBD1; DNA: TGTGCCACCAGCAGAGGACAGGGCGCTAATGAAAAACTGTTTTTT; CDR3: CATSRGQGANEKLFF
J: TRBJ1-2; size: NA; V: TRBV4-3; D: TRBD1; DNA: TGCGCCAGCAGACCAGCCAGGGGGCGAGGAGGCTACACCTTC; CDR3: CASRPARGRGGYTF
J: TRBJ2-5; size: NA; V: TRBV27; D: NA; DNA: TGTGCCAGCAGTAACCTGGGACAATCGAGAGAGACCCAGTACTTC; CDR3: CASSNLGQSRETQYF
J: TRBJ1-2; size: NA; V: TRBV29-1; D: NA; DNA: TGCAGCGTTGATATGGTATTCTATGGCTACACCTTC; CDR3: CSVDMVFYGYTF
J: TRBJ2-2; size: once; V: TRBV5-1; D: NA; DNA: TGCGCCAGCACCCCGGGACTCCCGAACACCGGGGAGCTGTTTTTT; CDR3: CASTPGLPNTGELFF
J: TRBJ1-5; size: NA; V: TRBV10-2; D: TRBD1; DNA: TGCGCCAGCAGTCGGACAGGGGCCCAGCCCCAGCATTTT; CDR3: CASSRTGAQPQHF
J: TRBJ2-7; size: NA; V: TRBV7-1; D: NA; DNA: TGTGCCAGCACCCTCCTCGGTGAGCAGTACTTC; CDR3: CASTLLGEQYF
J: TRBJ2-2; size: NA; V: TRBV7-6; D: NA; DNA: TGTGCCAGCACCCGTCCCGGAGGGGAGCTGTTTTTT; CDR3: CASTRPGGELFF
J: TRBJ1-5; size: few; V: TRBV5-8; D: NA; DNA: TGTGCCAGCAGCTTGGAGGGTCGAGGGGGAGTTCAGCCCCAGCATTTT; CDR3: CASSLEGRGGVQPQHF
J: TRBJ2-3; size: few; V: TRBV27; D: TRBD2; DNA: TGTGCCAGCAGCCGTAAGGCGGCGGGGGTACGTACAGATACGCAGTATTTT; CDR3: CASSRKAAGVRTDTQYF
J: TRBJ1-5; size: NA; V: TRBV2; D: NA; DNA: TGTGCCAGCAGTAATAGCAATCAGCCCCAGCATTTT; CDR3: CASSNSNQPQHF
J: TRBJ1-2; size: NA; V: TRBV4-3; D: TRBD1; DNA: TGCGCCAGCAGCCCCCGGACAGGGGGCATCAGTGGCTACACCTTC; CDR3: CASSPRTGGISGYTF
J: TRBJ2-1; size: NA; V: TRBV5-1; D: NA; DNA: TGCGCCAGCAGCGTTGATCGTTACAATGAGCAGTTCTTC; CDR3: CASSVDRYNEQFF
J: TRBJ1-5; size: NA; V: TRBV7-9; D: NA; DNA: TGTGCCAGCAGCGCCACCGTGGGTCAGCCCCAGCATTTT; CDR3: CASSATVGQPQHF
J: TRBJ2-5; size: once; V: TRBV6-5; D: NA; DNA: TGTGCCAGCAGCCCCTCCCATACAGGGGAGACCCAGTACTTC; CDR3: CASSPSHTGETQYF
J: TRBJ2-3; size: NA; V: TRBV29-1; D: NA; DNA: TGCAGCGTTGATTATGGTAACACAGATACGCAGTATTTT; CDR3: CSVDYGNTDTQYF
J: TRBJ2-1; size: NA; V: TRBV5-8; D: TRBD2; DNA: TGTGCCAGCAGCTGGGGGGGACTAGCGGGAGGGCCTGGCGAGCAGTTCTTC; CDR3: CASSWGGLAGGPGEQFF
J: TRBJ2-1; size: NA; V: TRBV25-1; D: TRBD2; DNA: TGTGCCAGCAGTGTCCTAGCGGGAGGGGACTACAATGAGCAGTTCTTC; CDR3: CASSVLAGGDYNEQFF
J: TRBJ1-2; size: NA; V: TRBV6-6; D: NA; DNA: TGTGCCAGCAGTCACCGGTTCTATGGCTACACCTTC; CDR3: CASSHRFYGYTF
J: TRBJ1-6; size: NA; V: TRBV6-1; D: NA; DNA: TGTGCCAGCAGAGAAGTACGGAATCATTCACCCCTCCACTTT; CDR3: CASREVRNHSPLHF
J: TRBJ1-3; size: NA; V: TRBV19; D: NA; DNA: TGTGCCAGTGAGCTGGGCTCTGGAAACACCATATATTTT; CDR3: CASELGSGNTIYF
J: TRBJ2-7; size: few; V: TRBV9; D: TRBD2; DNA: TGTGCCAGCAGCGTAGGGAGGGACTACCGCTCCTACGAGCAGTACTTC; CDR3: CASSVGRDYRSYEQYF
J: TRBJ1-6; size: NA; V: TRBV5-1; D: NA; DNA: TGCGCCAGCAGCCCTGGACAGAGTGGTTCACCCCTCCACTTT; CDR3: CASSPGQSGSPLHF
J: TRBJ1-3; size: NA; V: TRBV2; D: NA; DNA: TGTGCCAGCAGCGCTTTCTCCCTAGGTAGTGGAAACACCATATATTTT; CDR3: CASSAFSLGSGNTIYF
J: TRBJ2-4; size: NA; V: TRBV6-1; D: NA; DNA: TGTGCCAGCAGTGAAGCAGTTCCGGGACAAGCCAAAAACATTCAGTACTTC; CDR3: CASSEAVPGQAKNIQYF
J: TRBJ2-2; size: NA; V: TRBV11-1; D: NA; DNA: TGTGCCAGCAGCTTAAGCAGGGCCGGGGAGCTGTTTTTT; CDR3: CASSLSRAGELFF
J: TRBJ2-1; size: once; V: TRBV7-9; D: NA; DNA: TGTGCCAGCAGCCGCTTAGGGACTCTATACAATGAGCAGTTCTTC; CDR3: CASSRLGTLYNEQFF